Shown below are 30 T cell receptor beta chains from a single sample sequenced in a study of T cell responses to AZD1222 COVID-19 vaccine. The method was immunoSEQ multiplex PCR; TCRdb's version includes in-frame clones alone and lacks a portion of them. The data show around 100,000 clones, 84% seen once. The specimen comprised peripheral blood, sampled on day 0 of AZD1222 vaccination. The receptors come from an adult in good health.

This clone was recorded once. The chain joins TRBV21-1 to TRBJ1-1; the D call in the table, TRBD1, was not verified against the DNA. TRBV21-1 corresponds to a pseudogene. The CDR3 contains 15 residues. DNA of the CDR3: TGTGCCAGCAGCCTTCCAGGGCTGGGGAACACTGAAGCTTTCTTT. Amino acids: CASSLPGLGNTEAFF.

Only one count was recorded for this clone. This chain uses TRBV6-4 with TRBJ2-7; 9 nucleotides match TRBD1. V was pared by 8 bases and J by 6 bases, with 14 bases of the junction left unmatched. CDR1 and CDR2 from the germline V gene are MRHNA and SNTAGT. The CDR3 runs 15 residues. The CDR3 sequence is CASGPGQGIGGEQYF. For the CDR3, the DNA is TGTGCCAGCGGGCCGGGACAGGGAATTGGCGGCGAGCAGTACTTC.

This clone showed up just a few times. Other nucleotide sequences in the sample specify the same CDR3. The V and J genes are TRBV4-3 and TRBJ1-4, with 9 nucleotides matching TRBD1. The junction had 1 base not matched to a gene; V was cut back by 0 bases and J by 5 bases. There are 15 residues in the CDR3. The germline CDR1 and CDR2 sequences are LGHNA and YSLEER. The CDR3 region is CASSQEGTGNEKLFF. The CDR3 bases are TGCGCCAGCAGCCAAGAGGGGACAGGGAATGAAAAACTGTTTTTT.

The genes are TRBV4-2 and TRBJ2-5; 14 bases line up with TRBD2. Germline CDR1 and CDR2: LGHNA and YNFKEQ. The CDR3 spans 17 residues. With 2 bases clipped from V and 4 bases from J, the junction kept 6 bases outside the gene matches. CDR3 residues: CASSQPSGLAGAETQYF. The CDR3 DNA follows: TGTGCCAGCAGCCAACCTTCGGGACTAGCGGGAGCAGAGACCCAGTACTTC.

The J gene is TRBJ2-7, the V gene TRBV28; TRBD2 agrees at 9 bases. CDR1 and CDR2 (germline): MDHEN, SYDVKM. The CDR3 covers 14 residues. V gave up 5 bases and J gave up 4 bases; unmatched junction bases: 6. The CDR3 reads CASSGTSSRYEQYF. In DNA, the CDR3 is TGTGCCAGCAGTGGGACTAGCAGTCGTTACGAGCAGTACTTC.

The V call is TRBV4-2, the J call TRBJ1-6; 8 nucleotides line up with TRBD1. Germline loops: CDR1 LGHNA, CDR2 YNFKEQ. V shed 4 bases, J shed 5 bases, and the junction held 4 bases outside the gene matches. The CDR3 is 15 amino acids. CDR3 sequence: CASSRGQGDNSPLHF. The CDR3 region has the DNA TGTGCCAGCAGCCGTGGACAGGGTGATAATTCACCCCTCCACTTT.

This clone occurred a few times. The genes are TRBV6-5 and TRBJ2-3, with 8 nucleotides matching TRBD1. CDR1 and CDR2 (germline): MNHEY, SVGAGI. The CDR3 covers 12 residues. J lost 4 bases, V lost 9 bases, and 3 bases had no gene match. For the CDR3, the DNA is TGTGCCAGTCAGGGGGCCGCAGATACGCAGTATTTT. Amino acids: CASQGAADTQYF.

This clone showed up just a few times. V gene TRBV29-1 combines with J gene TRBJ1-6; the match to TRBD1 covers 10 bases. Germline V gene lookup returns CDR1 SQVTM and CDR2 ANQGSEA. The CDR3 loop spans 13 amino acids. The ends lost 4 bases at V and 7 bases at J; junction bases unmatched: 1. Here the CDR3 DNA reads TGCAGCGTTGGACAGGGGGCGAATTCACCCCTCCACTTT. It codes for CSVGQGANSPLHF.

This rearrangement joins TRBV7-8 to TRBJ1-1; D gene ambiguous. The CDR3 is 12 amino acids. Trimming removed 5 bases at V and 1 base at J, with 5 bases between. Germline V gene lookup returns CDR1 SGHVS and CDR2 FQNEAQ. The CDR3 coding sequence is TGTGCCAGCAGCCACAGGAACACTGAAGCTTTCTTT. Translating it yields CASSHRNTEAFF. The whole variable domain, remainder taken from reference TRBV7-8 and TRBJ1-1, is GAGVSQSPRYKVAKRGQDVALRCDPISGHVSLFWYQQALGQGPEFLTYFQNEAQLDKSGLPSDRFFAERPEGSVSTLKIQRTQQEDSAVYLCASSHRNTEAFFGQGTRLTVV.

The chain uses TRBV6-5 and TRBJ1-4, with TRBD1 matching 8 bases. The CDR3 is 14 residues long. V dropped 0 bases and J dropped 7; count of bases not matched to a gene: 1. Looked up from germline, CDR1 is MNHEY and CDR2 is SVGAGI. The CDR3, as DNA: TGTGCCAGCAGTTACTCCGACAGGGGTGAAAAACTGTTTTTT. It codes for CASSYSDRGEKLFF.

The chain joins TRBV11-3 to TRBJ2-7, with D tentatively TRBD1 (6 bases). Germline V gene data show CDR1 as SGHNT and CDR2 as YENEEA. The V gene lost 5 bases and the J gene lost 6 bases, with 11 bases spanning the gap. This CDR3 region has 12 residues. The CDR3 sequence is CASSGTNTEQYF. DNA of the CDR3: TGTGCCAGCAGCGGGACAAACACCGAGCAGTACTTC.

This chain uses TRBV11-3 with TRBJ1-3; D uncertain. The CDR3 extends over 14 amino acids. Trimming removed 5 bases at V and 0 bases at J, with 8 bases between. From germline, CDR1 is SGHNT and CDR2 YENEEA. The CDR3 DNA reads TGTGCCAGCAGCAGACACCGCTCTGGAAACACCATATATTTT. Translation gives CASSRHRSGNTIYF.

This clone was counted between two and nine times. The chain links TRBV19 to TRBJ1-2, with D unresolved. The CDR3 is 13 amino acids. Germline values: CDR1 LNHDA, CDR2 SQIVND (reference sequence). V dropped 7 bases and J dropped 0 bases, with 9 bases sitting between them. The CDR3 sequence is CASKPGPNYGYTF. CDR3 DNA sequence: TGTGCCAGTAAGCCGGGTCCTAACTATGGCTACACCTTC.

This chain uses TRBV5-6 with TRBJ2-3, with D hard to call. V dropped 3 bases and J dropped 4 bases, with 15 bases sitting between them. Germline CDR1 and CDR2: SGHDT and YYEEEE. The CDR3 has 15 residues. The CDR3 DNA reads as TGTGCCAGCAGCTCCAGCATTGGTGCATCAGATACGCAGTATTTT. Translation: CASSSSIGASDTQYF.

V gene TRBV2 combines with J gene TRBJ2-6; D is possibly TRBD1 (6 bases). The CDR3 spans 15 residues. V lost 3 bases and J 1 base, leaving 7 bases between the germline ends. CDR1 is SNHLY and CDR2 is FYNNEI in the germline V gene. CDR3 region: CASSDRGSGANVLTF. The CDR3 DNA reads as TGTGCCAGCAGTGATAGGGGGTCTGGGGCCAACGTCCTGACTTTC.

The rearrangement links TRBV6-5 to TRBJ2-1, with D possibly being TRBD1 (5 bases). The V end was cut by 0 bases, the J end by 6 bases, with 12 bases between. CDR1 MNHEY and CDR2 SVGAGI come from the germline V gene. This CDR3 has 15 residues. CDR3 sequence: CASSYSKRTTNEQFF. The CDR3 DNA follows: TGTGCCAGCAGTTACTCGAAGAGGACAACCAATGAGCAGTTCTTC.

As DNA, the CDR3 is TGTGCCAGCAGCCAGGGGGTGGGCGGCTACACCTTC. It encodes CASSQGVGGYTF. The rearrangement uses TRBV7-2 and TRBJ1-2; 7 bases are a match to TRBD1. With 5 bases clipped from V and 8 bases from J, the junction kept 5 bases outside the gene matches. Germline V gene lookup returns CDR1 SGHTA and CDR2 FQGNSA. The CDR3 runs 12 residues.

The CDR3 here is CASSLRLGLAQYF. CDR3 bases: TGTGCCAGCAGCTTAAGGCTTGGCTTGGCCCAGTACTTC. The chain combines TRBV7-9 with TRBJ2-5; D ambiguous. V was trimmed by 2 bases and J by 9 bases, leaving 13 bases between them. Germline V lookup: CDR1 SEHNR, CDR2 FQNEAQ (reference sequence). This CDR3 has 13 amino acids.

The rearrangement links TRBV4-2 to TRBJ2-7; 9 bases fit TRBD2. The CDR3 has 12 residues. Germline assignment: CDR1 LGHNA and CDR2 YNFKEQ. In DNA, the CDR3 is TGTGCGCGGGAGGGGCTACTCTACGAGCAGTACGTC. This codes for CAREGLLYEQYV.

The genes are TRBV4-2 and TRBJ2-3, with D unresolved. This CDR3 is 13 amino acids long. V gave up 10 bases and J gave up 2 bases, with 13 bases separating them. The germline gives CDR1 LGHNA, CDR2 YNFKEQ. The CDR3 spells CATRVIATDTQYF. In nucleotides, the CDR3 is TGTGCCACTAGGGTAATAGCCACAGATACGCAGTATTTT.

J is TRBJ1-3 and V is TRBV7-2; possibly TRBD1 for D (6 bases). The V gene lost 5 bases and the J gene lost 2 bases, with 10 bases spanning the gap. Germline CDR1 SGHTA, CDR2 FQGNSA. The CDR3 contains 14 residues. The CDR3 coding sequence is TGTGCCAGCAGCCCAAACAGGGCTGGAAACACCATATATTTT. Its translation: CASSPNRAGNTIYF.

CDR3 loop: CASLQGPRYTEAFF. CDR3 nucleotides: TGTGCCAGTTTACAGGGCCCGAGGTACACTGAAGCTTTCTTT. The chain has TRBV19 and TRBJ1-1, with D tentatively TRBD1 (6 bases). This CDR3 region has 14 residues. Per the germline V gene, CDR1 is LNHDA and CDR2 is SQIVND (reference sequence). V lost 8 bases and J 3 bases, leaving 16 bases between the germline ends.

The CDR3, as DNA: TGTGCCAGCAGTTTATCGTGGAGCTCCTATAATTCACCCCTCCACTTT. It codes for CASSLSWSSYNSPLHF. The chain joins TRBV27 to TRBJ1-6; D gene unclear. The CDR3 spans 16 residues. Trimming pared 0 bases from V and 0 bases from J, leaving 6 bases between. CDR1 is MNHEY and CDR2 is SMNVEV in the germline V gene (reference sequence).

The rearrangement uses TRBV14 and TRBJ1-1, with 7 bases aligning to TRBD1. CDR3 length equals 15 residues. The J segment lost 5 bases and the V segment lost 1 base, leaving 7 bases of the junction unmatched. CDR1 is SGHDN, CDR2 FVKESK, per germline. The CDR3 reads CASSQVGQKGTEAFF. The CDR3 DNA reads TGTGCCAGCAGCCAAGTGGGACAGAAAGGGACTGAAGCTTTCTTT.

This clone was seen only once. The chain joins TRBV6-2 or TRBV6-3 to TRBJ1-5; 10 positions agree with TRBD1. In germline, CDR1 is MNHEY, CDR2 SVGEGT. V shed 2 bases, J shed 2 bases, and the junction held 6 bases outside the gene matches. CDR3 length equals 17 residues. CDR3 protein: CASSYPTGTGGNQPQHF. In DNA form, the CDR3 reads TGTGCCAGCAGTTACCCAACCGGGACAGGGGGCAATCAGCCCCAGCATTTT.

V and J are TRBV7-9 and TRBJ2-3; TRBD2 matches 7 bases. Germline V gene sequence: CDR1 SEHNR, CDR2 FQNEAQ (reference sequence). This CDR3 is built from 15 residues. Trimming at V came to 5 bases and at J to 5 bases, leaving 10 bases not matched to a gene. CDR3 bases: TGTGCCAGCAGCCCCCTGGGGGGGGACCAAGATACGCAGTATTTT. This codes for CASSPLGGDQDTQYF. Filled out from reference TRBV7-9 and TRBJ2-3, the complete variable domain reads DTGVSQNPRHKITKRGQNVTFRCDPISEHNRLYWYRQTLGQGPEFLTYFQNEAQLEKSRLLSDRFSAERPKGSFSTLEIQRTEQGDSAMYLCASSPLGGDQDTQYFGPGTRLTVL.

This clone has only a few counts. The rearrangement uses TRBV4-1 and TRBJ1-4; D remains ambiguous. V lost 4 bases, J lost 7 bases, and 13 bases lay in between. The CDR3 runs 14 residues. Per germline, CDR1 MGHRA and CDR2 YSYEKL. The CDR3 loop reads CASSLAGNGEKLFF. The CDR3 DNA sequence: TGCGCCAGCAGCCTAGCCGGTAATGGTGAAAAACTGTTTTTT.

The genes are TRBV6-2 or TRBV6-3 and TRBJ1-5; 9 bases are a match to TRBD1. The V and J ends lost 4 bases and 5 bases, in that order; junction bases with no gene match: 18. CDR3 length: 19 residues. The germline V gene has CDR1 MNHEY and CDR2 SVGEGT. CDR3 sequence (DNA): TGTGCCAGCAGTTTGGGGGGGACAGGGTCCAGGTCGACCGATCAGCCCCAGCATTTT. Its translation is CASSLGGTGSRSTDQPQHF.

This chain joins TRBV12-3 or TRBV12-4 and TRBJ2-4; the D call may be TRBD1 or TRBD2 (5 bases each). Trimming left V 8 bases short and J 7 bases short, with 15 bases between. The CDR3 covers 13 residues. This CDR3 reads CASRGGGPNIQYF. Written as DNA, the CDR3 is TGTGCCAGCCGAGGTGGGGGTCCGAACATTCAGTACTTC.

The genes are TRBV2 and TRBJ2-3, with 7 nucleotides matching TRBD2. Germline assignment: CDR1 SNHLY and CDR2 FYNNEI. The CDR3 consists of 14 residues. V gave up 4 bases and J gave up 2 bases; unmatched junction bases: 3. The CDR3 sequence: CASSGGRATDTQYF. In nucleotides, the CDR3 is TGTGCCAGCAGTGGTGGGAGGGCCACAGATACGCAGTATTTT.